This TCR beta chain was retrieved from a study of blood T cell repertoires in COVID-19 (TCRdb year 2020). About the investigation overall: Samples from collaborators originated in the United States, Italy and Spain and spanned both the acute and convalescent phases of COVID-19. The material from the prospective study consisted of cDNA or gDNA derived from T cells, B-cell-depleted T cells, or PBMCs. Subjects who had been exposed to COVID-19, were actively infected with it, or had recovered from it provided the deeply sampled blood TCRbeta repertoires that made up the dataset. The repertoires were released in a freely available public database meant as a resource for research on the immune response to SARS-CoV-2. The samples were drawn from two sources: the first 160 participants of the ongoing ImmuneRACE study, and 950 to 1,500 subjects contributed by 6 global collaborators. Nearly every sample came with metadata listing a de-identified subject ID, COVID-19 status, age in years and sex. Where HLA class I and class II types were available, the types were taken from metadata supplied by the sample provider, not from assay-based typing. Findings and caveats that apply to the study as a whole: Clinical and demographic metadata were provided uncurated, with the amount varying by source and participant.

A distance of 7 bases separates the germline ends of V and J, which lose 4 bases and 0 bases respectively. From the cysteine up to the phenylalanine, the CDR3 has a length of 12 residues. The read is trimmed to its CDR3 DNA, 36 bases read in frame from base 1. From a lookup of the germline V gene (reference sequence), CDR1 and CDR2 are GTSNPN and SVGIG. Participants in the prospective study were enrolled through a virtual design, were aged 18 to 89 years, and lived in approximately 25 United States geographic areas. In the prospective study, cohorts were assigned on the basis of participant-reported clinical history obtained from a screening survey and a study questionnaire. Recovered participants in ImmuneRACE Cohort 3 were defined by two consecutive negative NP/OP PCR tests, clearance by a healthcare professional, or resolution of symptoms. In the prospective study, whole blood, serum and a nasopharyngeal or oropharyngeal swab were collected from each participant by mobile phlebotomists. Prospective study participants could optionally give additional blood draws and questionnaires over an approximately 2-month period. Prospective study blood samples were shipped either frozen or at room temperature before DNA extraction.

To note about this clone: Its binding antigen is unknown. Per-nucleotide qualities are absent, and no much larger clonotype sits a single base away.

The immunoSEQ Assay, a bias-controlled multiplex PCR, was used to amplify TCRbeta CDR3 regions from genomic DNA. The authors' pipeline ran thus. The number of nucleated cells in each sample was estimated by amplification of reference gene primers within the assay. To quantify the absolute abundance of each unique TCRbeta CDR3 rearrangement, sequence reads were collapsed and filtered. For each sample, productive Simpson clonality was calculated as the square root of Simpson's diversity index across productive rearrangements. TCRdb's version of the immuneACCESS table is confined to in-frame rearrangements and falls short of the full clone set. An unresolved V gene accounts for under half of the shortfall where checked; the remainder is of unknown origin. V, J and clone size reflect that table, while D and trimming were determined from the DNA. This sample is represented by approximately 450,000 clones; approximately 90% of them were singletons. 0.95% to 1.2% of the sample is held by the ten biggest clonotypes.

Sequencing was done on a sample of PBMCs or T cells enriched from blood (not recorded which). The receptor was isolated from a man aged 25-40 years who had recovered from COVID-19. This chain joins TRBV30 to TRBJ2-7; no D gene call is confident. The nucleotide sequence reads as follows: TGTGCCTGGATACCTAGCTCCTACGAGCAGTACTTC. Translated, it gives CAWIPSSYEQYF.